The present T cell receptor beta chain was sequenced within a study of T cell clones after liver transplantation. Whole-study findings and limits: A significant post-transplant drop in circulating graft-donor-reactive CD4 TCRbeta sequences occurred in most of the 8 subjects.

This table comes from immunoSEQ multiplex PCR, and its TCRdb copy is limited to in-frame clones, with some not included. The sample holds 70,000 to 95,000 clones, approximately 87% seen once. The V gene's germline CDR1 is SGHAT and CDR2 FQDESV (reference sequence). V lost 5 bases, J lost 4 bases, and 7 bases stayed unmatched. The length of the CDR3 is 14 residues. In regard to this clone: Antigen: not known.

The rearrangement links TRBV11-1 to TRBJ1-1; TRBD1 matches 7 bases. The sequencing used CD4+ T cells from blood, collected at the 22-month timepoint. This receptor was taken from a human patient who received a liver transplant. Some of the T cells may derive from the graft donor. The CDR3 is CASSTNRGSTEAFF. The CDR3 DNA reads as TGTGCCAGCAGCACGAACAGGGGATCCACTGAAGCTTTCTTT.